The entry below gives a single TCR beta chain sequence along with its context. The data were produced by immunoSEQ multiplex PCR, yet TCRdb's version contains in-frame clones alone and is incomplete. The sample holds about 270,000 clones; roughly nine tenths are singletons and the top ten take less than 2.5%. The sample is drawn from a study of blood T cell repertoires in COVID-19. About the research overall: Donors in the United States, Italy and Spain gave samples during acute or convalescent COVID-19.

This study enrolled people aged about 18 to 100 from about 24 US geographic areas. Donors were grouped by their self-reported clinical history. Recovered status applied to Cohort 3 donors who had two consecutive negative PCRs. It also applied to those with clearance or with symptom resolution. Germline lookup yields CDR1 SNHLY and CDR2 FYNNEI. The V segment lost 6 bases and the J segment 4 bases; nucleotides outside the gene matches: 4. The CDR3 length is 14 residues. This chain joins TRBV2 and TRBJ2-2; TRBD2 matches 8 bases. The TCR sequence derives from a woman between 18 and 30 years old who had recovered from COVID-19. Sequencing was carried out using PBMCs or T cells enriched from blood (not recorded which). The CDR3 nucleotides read TGTGCCAGCAGGGCGGGGGGTGTCACCGGGGAGCTGTTTTTT. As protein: CASRAGGVTGELFF.